The rows below give T cell receptor beta chains drawn from one sample of a study of T cells in narcolepsy. Repertoires were generated with immunoSEQ multiplex PCR, while TCRdb's copy carries only in-frame clones and drops some. Here the sample spans approximately 25,000 clones, roughly 80% being singletons. The sample comprised memory (CD45RA-) CD4+ T cells from blood. The receptors here all came from a human donor in good health. Each CDR3 is given with its conserved first and last residue. Fields, in order: V gene, J gene, clone size, D gene, CDR3 DNA, CDR3 protein. The D gene is left open where the match is weak. Rows give clone size only sometimes, using once, few, many, or a class for an expanded clone.

TRBV19	TRBJ2-7	-	TRBD2	TGTGCCAGTAGTACCATTAGCGGGAGTGGGAACGAGCAGTACTTC	CASSTISGSGNEQYF
TRBV14	TRBJ2-5	-	-	TGTGCCAGCAGCCATTTCAGCGGTCGGTTAGAGACCCAGTACTTC	CASSHFSGRLETQYF
TRBV7-9	TRBJ2-5	-	TRBD2	TGTGCCAGCAGCTCCACCCTACTAGCGGGCGAGACCCAGTACTTC	CASSSTLLAGETQYF
TRBV19	TRBJ1-2	-	TRBD1	TGTGCCAGTAGTACCCGGGACAGGAACTATGGCTACACCTTC	CASSTRDRNYGYTF
TRBV2	TRBJ2-4	-	-	TGTGCCAGCAGCGGGATAGGGGGACCCAAAAACATTCAGTACTTC	CASSGIGGPKNIQYF
TRBV15	TRBJ2-2	-	-	TGTGCCACCAGCAGAGGGAGGCCCGGGGAGCTGTTTTTT	CATSRGRPGELFF
TRBV4-2	TRBJ2-7	-	-	TGTGCCAGCAGCCAACGGGGGTACGACGACGAGCAGTACTTC	CASSQRGYDDEQYF
TRBV11-2	TRBJ2-2	-	-	TGTGCCAGCAGCATAGTGGGTGCCGGGGAGCTGTTTTTT	CASSIVGAGELFF
TRBV11-2	TRBJ2-1	-	TRBD2	TGTGCCAGCAGCCGTCAACGATGGACTAGCGGGGGTAATGAGCAGTTCTTC	CASSRQRWTSGGNEQFF
TRBV28	TRBJ1-4	-	TRBD1	TGTGCCAGCAGTCAGGGACAGAGTAATGAAAAACTGTTTTTT	CASSQGQSNEKLFF
TRBV7-3	TRBJ2-1	-	-	TGTGCCAGCAGCTCCCTTACTGGAGCCTCCTACAATGAGCAGTTCTTC	CASSSLTGASYNEQFF
TRBV19	TRBJ1-2	-	TRBD1	TGTGCCAGTAGTACCGGACGGGACAGACAAAACTATGGCTACACCTTC	CASSTGRDRQNYGYTF
TRBV13	TRBJ2-7	-	-	TGTGCCAGCAGCCTTAGGGACTCTATCTACGAGCAGTACTTC	CASSLRDSIYEQYF
TRBV12-2	TRBJ2-7	-	-	TGTGCAAGTCGCCGAATAGCAACGGGACAGGGGTTACACGAGCAGTACTTC	CASRRIATGQGLHEQYF
TRBV25-1	TRBJ2-7	-	-	TGTGCCAGCAGTCCCTATGGGGCGGATCAGGGCGAGCAGTACTTC	CASSPYGADQGEQYF
TRBV7-7	TRBJ2-2	-	-	TGTGCTAGCAGGCGGGGGCTTAACACCGGGGAGCTGTTTTTT	CASRRGLNTGELFF
TRBV2	TRBJ1-5	few	-	TGTGCCAGCAGGAAAGACAGTCGCAATCAGCCCCAGCATTTT	CASRKDSRNQPQHF
TRBV19	TRBJ1-1	-	TRBD1	TGTGCCAGTAGTATTATGGTAGACAGGGGCACTGAAGCTTTCTTT	CASSIMVDRGTEAFF
TRBV7-6	TRBJ2-5	-	TRBD1	TGTGCCAGCAGCCGTACTTACAGGGGGAAAAAGACCCAGTACTTC	CASSRTYRGKKTQYF
TRBV19	TRBJ2-7	-	-	TGTGCCAGTAGCAGGGAAAGGAGCTCCTACGAGCAGTACTTC	CASSRERSSYEQYF
TRBV6-1	TRBJ1-2	-	-	TGTGCCAGCAGTGAAACCCACAGGGCGGGCTATGGCTACACCTTC	CASSETHRAGYGYTF
TRBV6-5	TRBJ2-7	once	-	TGTGCCAGCAGTTCCCGAGTTAGCGCAGCCTACGAGCAGTACTTC	CASSSRVSAAYEQYF
TRBV7-2	TRBJ1-2	-	TRBD1	TGTGCCAGCAGCACCCCGGCCCGGGCAGGGGGGGCCTATGGCTACACCTTC	CASSTPARAGGAYGYTF
TRBV14	TRBJ2-7	-	-	TGTGCCAGCAGCCAAGGGGGCAGGGTTGAGGGTCAATATTCCTACGAGCAGTACTTC	CASSQGGRVEGQYSYEQYF
TRBV27	TRBJ2-5	once	TRBD2	TGTGCCAGCAGCACTAGCGGGAGTTGGGAAGAGACCCAGTACTTC	CASSTSGSWEETQYF
TRBV19	TRBJ2-7	medium-sized	TRBD1	TGTGCCAGCAGGGACAGCGGACACTACGAGCAGTACTTC	CASRDSGHYEQYF
TRBV7-9	TRBJ2-1	-	TRBD1	TGTGCCAGCAGCTTAGGGCCGGGACAGGGCGACAATGAGCAGTTCTTC	CASSLGPGQGDNEQFF
TRBV6-6	TRBJ1-1	-	-	TGTGCCAGCAGTCAGACAGGAGCGGAAGCTTTCTTT	CASSQTGAEAFF
TRBV5-5	TRBJ1-2	-	-	TGTGCCAGCAGCTTAGGTTCAGACTATGGCTACACCTTC	CASSLGSDYGYTF
TRBV5-1	TRBJ1-2	few	-	TGCGCCAGCAGCTTGCTTTTCGGACGGGATGGCTACACCTTC	CASSLLFGRDGYTF
TRBV7-7	TRBJ2-2	once	-	TGTGCTAGCAGCTTTTCCCAGACTAGGGCGAACACCGGGGAGCTGTTTTTT	CASSFSQTRANTGELFF
TRBV6-1	TRBJ2-3	-	-	TGTGCCAGCAGTCCACGGACTAGCACAGATACGCAGTATTTT	CASSPRTSTDTQYF